This passage covers 22 T cell receptor beta chains from one sample sequenced in a study of T-cell memory formation after mild COVID-19. Each CDR3 protein gets one entry after TCRdb re-called the 5' RACE reads with MiXCR. Of hundreds of thousands of distinct CDR3 sequences detected, 20% to 30% appear once; the ten largest clones hold around 9.5%. The sample was PBMCs or a T cell subset sorted from them (not recorded which). The receptors originated from an adult woman who had mild COVID-19 (a few samples of this study predate the infection). Cell type and time point are not known.

The chain recombines TRBV10-3 with TRBJ2-5; D perhaps matches TRBD1 (6 bases). The germline V and J ends were trimmed by 0 bases and 5 bases, with 19 bases remaining between them. The germline V gene has CDR1 ENHRY and CDR2 SYGVKD. The length of the CDR3 is 17 residues. The DNA of the CDR3 is TGTGCCATCAGTGAGTCGAGTCCGAACAGGGTTCAGGAGACCCAGTACTTC. This codes for CAISESSPNRVQETQYF.

The rearrangement uses TRBV4-1 and TRBJ2-3; perhaps TRBD1 as D (5 bases). With 3 bases removed from V and 3 bases from J, the gap between germline ends came to 13 bases. Per the germline V gene, CDR1 is MGHRA and CDR2 is YSYEKL. This CDR3 spans 15 amino acids. The CDR3 DNA follows: TGCGCCAGCAGCCAGACAGCAGTTTTTACAGATACGCAGTATTTT. Translated: CASSQTAVFTDTQYF.

The chain combines TRBV20-1 with TRBJ2-3; perhaps TRBD1 as D (5 bases). Germline CDR1 and CDR2: DFQATT and SNEGSKA (reference sequence). There are 16 residues in the CDR3. CDR3 residues: CSPTGGASYSTDTQYF. In DNA form, the CDR3 reads TGCAGCCCCACAGGCGGCGCTTCATATAGCACAGATACGCAGTATTTT.

The sample holds many counts of this clonotype. The rearrangement uses TRBV5-6 and TRBJ2-2; TRBD2 aligns across 11 bases. Germline-derived CDR1 and CDR2 are SGHDT and YYEEEE. The CDR3 contains 16 residues. V was pared by 4 bases and J by 4 bases, with 6 bases of the junction left unmatched. CDR3 loop: CASSHLAGGLTGELFF. The CDR3 nucleotides read TGTGCCAGCAGCCACCTAGCGGGGGGACTCACCGGGGAGCTGTTTTTT.

In this sample, this clonotype turned up a few times. The rearrangement links TRBV7-9 to TRBJ2-1, with D hard to call. The V gene lost 1 base and the J gene lost 9 bases, with 13 bases spanning the gap. The CDR3 runs to 14 residues. Germline CDR1 reads SEHNR; CDR2 reads FQNEAQ (reference sequence). CDR3 sequence (DNA): TGTGCCAGCAGCTTAGTCTTTAGCCAGGTTGAGCAGTTCTTC. Translated, it gives CASSLVFSQVEQFF.

This clonotype was recorded at least ten times. The chain joins TRBV7-9 to TRBJ2-7, with TRBD2 matching 7 bases. The CDR3 contains 16 residues. V gave up 2 bases and J gave up 0 bases; unmatched junction bases: 7. Germline values: CDR1 SEHNR, CDR2 FQNEAQ (reference sequence). The CDR3 protein is CASSLRLAELSYEQYF. In DNA form, the CDR3 reads TGTGCCAGCAGCTTAAGGCTAGCGGAGCTCTCCTACGAGCAGTACTTC.

This rearrangement joins TRBV10-3 to TRBJ2-5, with D perhaps given as TRBD1 or TRBD2 (5 bases each). The V end was cut by 7 bases, the J end by 2 bases, with 17 bases between. Germline CDR1 and CDR2: ENHRY and SYGVKD. This CDR3 region has 15 residues. The CDR3 loop is CAINPGDGHQETQYF. The DNA of the CDR3 is TGTGCCATCAACCCTGGGGACGGGCATCAAGAGACCCAGTACTTC.

The chain couples TRBV12-3 or TRBV12-4 to TRBJ2-1; TRBD2 matches 7 bases. The CDR3 contains 12 residues. V shed 5 bases and J 8 bases; nucleotides not matched to a gene: 3. The CDR3 is CASSRTRYEQFF. Written as DNA, the CDR3 is TGTGCCAGCAGTCGGACTAGGTATGAGCAGTTCTTC.

This clonotype has only a few counts. This rearrangement joins TRBV29-1 to TRBJ2-2, with 8 positions matching TRBD2. CDR1 is SQVTM, CDR2 ANQGSEA, per germline. The CDR3 extends over 13 amino acids. The CDR3 nucleotides are TGCGCTGCGGGGGGAGGTCCCACCGGGGAGCTGTTTTTT. Translated, it gives CAAGGGPTGELFF.

The V gene is TRBV4-3, the J gene TRBJ2-1; 11 bases line up with TRBD2. CDR3 size: 17 residues. In germline, CDR1 is LGHNA, CDR2 YSLEER. V was pared by 4 bases and J by 1 base, with 6 bases of the junction left unmatched. The CDR3 is CASSPGLADPSYNEQFF. In nucleotides, the CDR3 is TGCGCCAGCAGCCCGGGACTAGCGGATCCTTCCTACAATGAGCAGTTCTTC.

In DNA form, the CDR3 reads TGTGCCAGCTCCGGGGACTTCCAAGAGACCCAGTACTTC. This codes for CASSGDFQETQYF. V usage is TRBV2 and J usage is TRBJ2-5, with D possibly matching TRBD2 (6 bases). Germline V gene sequence: CDR1 SNHLY, CDR2 FYNNEI. CDR3 size: 13 residues. The V gene lost 8 bases and the J gene lost 1 base, with 11 bases spanning the gap.

This clonotype was seen only a few times. The rearrangement joins TRBV3-1 to TRBJ1-2; tentative D call: TRBD1 (5 bases). The CDR3 covers 13 residues. Trimming shortened V by 5 bases and J by 3 bases, and 10 bases separated the two germline ends. CDR1 is LGHDT, CDR2 YNNKEL, per germline (reference sequence). The CDR3 nucleotides are TGTGCCAGCAGCTTGGGACTGTACTATGGCTACACCTTC. Residues: CASSLGLYYGYTF.

Only a few counts were recorded for this clonotype. V usage is TRBV4-2 and J usage is TRBJ1-2; the match to TRBD1 covers 11 bases. The germline CDR1 and CDR2 sequences are LGHNA and YNFKEQ. The CDR3 is made up of 17 amino acids. Trimming removed 3 bases from V and 3 bases from J; junction bases left unmatched: 9. The CDR3 region has the DNA TGTGCCAGCAGCCATTACACTCCGGGACAGGGGGACTATGGCTACACCTTC. This encodes CASSHYTPGQGDYGYTF.

This clonotype has just a few counts. This chain connects TRBV12-3 or TRBV12-4 to TRBJ1-2; maybe TRBD1 (5 bases). The CDR3 runs 13 residues. V was cut by 5 bases and J by 8 bases, with 15 bases left in between. CDR3 in amino acids: CASSLQVLGGYTF. The CDR3, as DNA: TGTGCCAGCAGTCTACAGGTGCTCGGGGGCTACACCTTC.

This clonotype was picked up many times. The chain recombines TRBV30 with TRBJ2-5; weak D call: TRBD2 (5 bases). The V end lost 0 bases, the J end lost 4 bases, and 9 bases lay between the germline ends. There are 13 residues in the CDR3. Germline V CDR1 and CDR2: GTSNPN, SVGIG (reference sequence). The CDR3 DNA reads as TGTGCCTGGAGTGTACGACGGGGAGAGACCCAGTACTTC. Translated, it gives CAWSVRRGETQYF.

The rearrangement uses TRBV4-1 and TRBJ2-1; 7 bases are shared with TRBD1. The CDR3 is 15 residues long. J was trimmed by 3 bases and V by 1 base; bases with no gene match: 3. Per the germline V gene, CDR1 is MGHRA and CDR2 is YSYEKL. As DNA, the CDR3 is TGCGCCAGCAGCCAAGGAAGGGACAGCTACAATGAGCAGTTCTTC. Amino acid sequence: CASSQGRDSYNEQFF.

V usage is TRBV20-1 and J usage is TRBJ2-7, with TRBD1 identical over 7 bases. CDR1 is DFQATT, CDR2 SNEGSKA, per germline (reference sequence). CDR3 length equals 15 residues. J gave up 1 base and V 3 bases, and 9 bases lay outside the gene matches. CDR3: CSARLTGTVSYEQYF. The CDR3 DNA reads TGCAGTGCTAGGCTGACCGGGACAGTTTCCTACGAGCAGTACTTC.

This clonotype occurred a few times. This chain uses TRBV14 with TRBJ1-1; TRBD1 matches 7 bases. Germline V gives CDR1 SGHDN, CDR2 FVKESK. V shed 3 bases, J shed 7 bases, and the junction held 2 bases outside the gene matches. This CDR3 has 12 amino acids. DNA for the CDR3: TGTGCCAGCAGCCAGGGACAGCTTGAAGCTTTCTTT. It translates to CASSQGQLEAFF.

This chain uses TRBV5-1 with TRBJ1-1; 7 bases map to TRBD1. CDR3 length: 14 residues. Per the germline V gene, CDR1 is SGHRS and CDR2 is YFSETQ. V trimming: 5 bases; J trimming: 2 bases; junction bases outside the gene matches: 6. CDR3 in amino acids: CASRSGTANTEAFF. The CDR3 coding sequence is TGCGCCAGCAGATCCGGGACAGCTAACACTGAAGCTTTCTTT.

The rearrangement links TRBV20-1 to TRBJ1-2; a possible D gene is TRBD1 (6 bases). The V gene's germline CDR1 is DFQATT and CDR2 SNEGSKA (reference sequence). V was pared by 6 bases and J by 2 bases, with 10 bases between. This CDR3 region has 12 residues. As DNA, the CDR3 is TGCAGTGCAAAGGACAGAAACTATGGCTACACCTTC. It translates to CSAKDRNYGYTF.

This chain links TRBV24-1 with TRBJ2-1; 9 bases align to TRBD2. The germline V gene encodes CDR1 KGHDR and CDR2 SFDVKD. The V segment lost 0 bases and the J segment 8 bases; nucleotides outside the gene matches: 7. This CDR3 is built from 16 residues. CDR3 amino acids: CATSDLFGGRADEQFF. The CDR3 DNA is TGTGCCACCAGTGATTTGTTTGGCGGGAGGGCCGATGAGCAGTTCTTC.

V usage is TRBV5-1 and J usage is TRBJ1-1; the D gene is possibly TRBD1 (6 bases). Germline V gene lookup returns CDR1 SGHRS and CDR2 YFSETQ. The V and J ends lost 4 bases and 5 bases respectively, with 12 bases between them. The CDR3 has 13 residues. This chain's CDR3 is CASSTQGGTEAFF. DNA for the CDR3: TGCGCCAGCAGCACACAGGGTGGTACTGAAGCTTTCTTT.